Given below is one TCR beta chain in context. Antigen: not known. In germline, CDR1 is SGHRS, CDR2 YFSETQ. Trimming took off 7 bases at V and 0 bases at J, with 14 bases between the two ends. This CDR3 is 15 amino acids long. This table comes from immunoSEQ multiplex PCR, and its TCRdb copy is limited to in-frame clones, with some not included. The top ten hold about 0.064% of the sample, which has hundreds of thousands of clones, 90% to 97% seen once. This entry comes from a study of shared clonotypes between healthy human individuals. Background on the study: Each donor's CD8 memory used one plate, CD8 naive two, each CD4 subset three. Findings of the study overall: Clonotypes not shared had lower generation probabilities than those common to all four donors.

The split of CD4+ cells yielded CD45RA+ naive and CD45RA-negative memory subsets. The receptor was isolated from a woman aged 25-40 years in good health. The specimen was naive CD4+ T cells sorted from blood. Stated subset: CD45RA+ positively selected. The V gene is TRBV5-1, the J gene TRBJ2-1; D is undetermined. The CDR3 here is CASGHYSSSYNEQFF. The CDR3 DNA is TGCGCCAGCGGGCACTATTCGAGCTCCTACAATGAGCAGTTCTTC.